Listed below are T cell receptor beta chains from one sample, sequenced in a study of regulatory T cells in long-lasting Graves disease. TCRdb used MiXCR to reprocess the multiplex PCR reads, holding one entry per CDR3 protein. The sample records 380,000 or so distinct CDR3 sequences, around 16% being singletons. This same sample was also taken into another study, of T cells in Graves' hyperthyroidism and ophthalmopathy.

The sample consisted of peripheral blood mononuclear cells (PBMCs), taken at new diagnosis, from a patient treated with antithyroid drugs. Source of these receptors: a woman aged 18 to 35 with Graves disease. Both conserved end residues are part of each CDR3. A D gene is named only where the DNA matches it firmly. Rows give clone size only sometimes, using once, few, many, or a class for an expanded clone.

clone size	J gene	V gene	D gene	CDR3 DNA	CDR3 protein
many	TRBJ1-4	TRBV18	TRBD1	TGTGCCAGCTCACCGAACCAGGGGGGGGCGAATGAAAAACTGTTTTTT	CASSPNQGGANEKLFF
NA	TRBJ2-1	TRBV7-9	NA	TGTGCCAGCAGCCCTCCCGGCTGGAGCTCCTACAATGAGCAGTTCTTC	CASSPPGWSSYNEQFF
many	TRBJ2-3	TRBV28	NA	TGTGCCAGTTCTCGTGCCAATACGCAGTATTTT	CASSRANTQYF
NA	TRBJ1-1	TRBV30	NA	TGTGCCTGGAGTGTACAACGATGGACTGAAGCTTTCTTT	CAWSVQRWTEAFF
many	TRBJ1-2	TRBV7-8	NA	TGTGCCAGCAGCGCGACGGGGGGGGACTATGGCTACACCTTC	CASSATGGDYGYTF
many	TRBJ2-1	TRBV12-3/TRBV12-4	TRBD1	TGTGCCAGCAGCCCGGACAGGGCTCGCGGGAAACTCTCCTACAATGAGCAGTTCTTC	CASSPDRARGKLSYNEQFF
many	TRBJ1-4	TRBV27	TRBD1	TGTGCCAGCAGCTGGGACAGGGAGGAAAAACTGTTTTTT	CASSWDREEKLFF
NA	TRBJ2-5	TRBV24-1	TRBD1	TGTGCCACCAGTGACTCTGGACAGGGGGCAGAGACCCAGTACTTC	CATSDSGQGAETQYF
NA	TRBJ2-1	TRBV10-3	TRBD2	TGTGCCATCAGTACCGGGACTAGCGGAGTCGACAATGAGCAGTTCTTC	CAISTGTSGVDNEQFF
many	TRBJ2-3	TRBV20-1	TRBD1	TGCAGTGCCCCAGAAGGGGGCGCGAATACGCAGTATTTT	CSAPEGGANTQYF
many	TRBJ2-1	TRBV27	NA	TGTGCCAGCAGTCGACTAGGCGGTAATGAGCAGTTCTTC	CASSRLGGNEQFF
many	TRBJ2-3	TRBV20-1	NA	TGCAGTGTTCCACTGTCTGGTGGACCAGATACGCAGTATTTT	CSVPLSGGPDTQYF
many	TRBJ1-4	TRBV14	TRBD1	TGTGCCAGCAGCCAAGACCAGGGGGCGATTGAAAAACTGTTTTTT	CASSQDQGAIEKLFF
NA	TRBJ2-1	TRBV29-1	TRBD2	TGCAGCGTTGATGCGTGGGGACTAGGGTGGTTCTTC	CSVDAWGLGWFF
few	TRBJ1-2	TRBV29-1	NA	TGCAGCGTGGTTACAGGGAGCTATGGCTACACCTTC	CSVVTGSYGYTF
few	TRBJ1-3	TRBV12-3/TRBV12-4	NA	TGTGCCAGCAGTAATGACAGTGGAAACACCATATATTTT	CASSNDSGNTIYF
many	TRBJ2-6	TRBV20-1	TRBD2	TGCAGTGGGTCACTAGCGGGGGAATCTGGGGCCAACGTCCTGACTTTC	CSGSLAGESGANVLTF
few	TRBJ2-7	TRBV30	TRBD1	TGTGCCTGGATGCGGGTCACTCACTCACAGGGGTACGAGCAGTACTTC	CAWMRVTHSQGYEQYF
many	TRBJ1-1	TRBV4-2	NA	TGTGCCAGCAGCCAAGAGTTCTCAGAGAACACTGAAGCTTTCTTT	CASSQEFSENTEAFF
many	TRBJ2-1	TRBV20-1	TRBD2	TGCAGTGCTGGGGGACTAGCGGGTTACAATGAGCAGTTCTTC	CSAGGLAGYNEQFF
many	TRBJ1-5	TRBV18	TRBD1	TGTGCCAGCTCACCAGTGTCCGCGACAGGGGCCAATCAGCCCCAGCATTTT	CASSPVSATGANQPQHF
many	TRBJ1-1	TRBV7-8	NA	TGTGCCAGCAGCTTAGCGCGGGGCTTTAGGAACCGAAGCTCTGAAGCTTTCTTT	CASSLARGFRNRSSEAFF
many	TRBJ1-6	TRBV30	TRBD1	TGTGCCTGGAGCCTAGCGGGACAGGGGGTTCCCCTCCACTTT	CAWSLAGQGVPLHF
many	TRBJ1-1	TRBV20-1	NA	TGCAGTGCTAACGGGGGGACGAACACTGAAGCTTTCTTT	CSANGGTNTEAFF
NA	TRBJ2-5	TRBV30	NA	TGTGCCTGGAGTGTGGCGGGATCTCAAGAGACCCAGTACTTC	CAWSVAGSQETQYF
many	TRBJ1-1	TRBV29-1	NA	TGCAGCGTTGACCCCAGGGGCGGGGAAGCTTTCTTT	CSVDPRGGEAFF
NA	TRBJ2-1	TRBV7-3	NA	TGTGCCAGCAGCTCCGGACCTAACCCCCCATACAATGAGCAGTTCTTC	CASSSGPNPPYNEQFF
many	TRBJ1-1	TRBV18	NA	TGTGCCAGCTCACGTGGGACACAGCTAAACACTGAAGCTTTCTTT	CASSRGTQLNTEAFF
many	TRBJ2-7	TRBV28	NA	TGTGCCAGCAGTTCCTTTTGGGGCGGGCAGAGCTCCTACGAGCAGTACTTC	CASSSFWGGQSSYEQYF
many	TRBJ2-7	TRBV3-1	TRBD1	TGTGCCAGCAGCCAGGGACAGACCTACGAGCAGTACTTC	CASSQGQTYEQYF
NA	TRBJ2-7	TRBV4-1	TRBD2	TGCGCCAGCAGCCATGGGGGGGTAGCCGGGTACGAGCAGTACTTC	CASSHGGVAGYEQYF
many	TRBJ2-3	TRBV20-1	NA	TGCAGTGCCCTACCTAGCACAGATACGCAGTATTTT	CSALPSTDTQYF
many	TRBJ2-3	TRBV11-2	NA	TGTGCCAGCAGCCCCTCGGCGGGCAGGGTCACAGATACGCAGTATTTT	CASSPSAGRVTDTQYF
many	TRBJ1-5	TRBV19	NA	TGTGCCAGTAGTATTATGCTCCAGGGCAATCAGCCCCAGCATTTT	CASSIMLQGNQPQHF
NA	TRBJ1-5	TRBV29-1	NA	TGCAGCGTTGAAGGGGGTATTAATCAGCCCCAGCATTTT	CSVEGGINQPQHF
once	TRBJ2-2	TRBV28	TRBD2	TGTGCCAGCAGCCTGACTAGCGGGGCCGGGGAGCTGTTTTTT	CASSLTSGAGELFF
many	TRBJ2-1	TRBV7-8	TRBD2	TGTGCCAGCAGCTTGGGACTAGCGGGGGAGGTTGAGCAGTTCTTC	CASSLGLAGEVEQFF